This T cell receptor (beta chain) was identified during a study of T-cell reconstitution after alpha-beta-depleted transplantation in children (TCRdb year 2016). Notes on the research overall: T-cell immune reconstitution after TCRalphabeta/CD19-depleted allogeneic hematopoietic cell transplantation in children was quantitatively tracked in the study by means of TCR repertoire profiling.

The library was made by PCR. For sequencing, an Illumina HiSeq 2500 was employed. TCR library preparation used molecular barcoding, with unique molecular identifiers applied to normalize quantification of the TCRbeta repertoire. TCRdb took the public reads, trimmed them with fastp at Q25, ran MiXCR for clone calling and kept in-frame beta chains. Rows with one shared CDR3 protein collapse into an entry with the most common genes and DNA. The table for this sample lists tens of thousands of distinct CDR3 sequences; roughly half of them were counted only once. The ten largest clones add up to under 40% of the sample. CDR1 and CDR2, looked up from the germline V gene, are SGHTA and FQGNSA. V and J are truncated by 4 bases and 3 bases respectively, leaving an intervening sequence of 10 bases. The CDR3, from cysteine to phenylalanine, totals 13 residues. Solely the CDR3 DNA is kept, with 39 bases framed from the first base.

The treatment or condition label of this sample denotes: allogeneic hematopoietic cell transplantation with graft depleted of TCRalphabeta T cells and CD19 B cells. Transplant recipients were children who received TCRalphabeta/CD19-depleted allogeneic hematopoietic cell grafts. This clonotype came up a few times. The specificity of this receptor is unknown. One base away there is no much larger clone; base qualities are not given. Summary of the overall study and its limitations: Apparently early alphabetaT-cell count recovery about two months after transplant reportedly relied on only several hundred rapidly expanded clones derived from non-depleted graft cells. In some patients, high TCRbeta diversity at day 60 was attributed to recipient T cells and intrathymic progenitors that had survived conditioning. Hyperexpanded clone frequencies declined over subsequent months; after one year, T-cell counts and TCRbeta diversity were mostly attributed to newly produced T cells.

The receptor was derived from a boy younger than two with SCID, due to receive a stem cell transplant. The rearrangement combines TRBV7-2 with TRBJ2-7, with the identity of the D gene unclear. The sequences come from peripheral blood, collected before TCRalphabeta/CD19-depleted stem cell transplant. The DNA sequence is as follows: TGTGCCAGCAGCTCCAGGCCCCTCTACGAGCAGTACTTC. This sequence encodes CASSSRPLYEQYF. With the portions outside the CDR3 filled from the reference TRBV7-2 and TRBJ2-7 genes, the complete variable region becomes GAGVSQSPSNKVTEKGKDVELRCDPISGHTALYWYRQSLGQGLEFLIYFQGNSAPDKSGLPSDRFSAERTGGSVSTLTIQRTQQEDSAVYLCASSSRPLYEQYFGPGTRLTVT.